A selection of T cell receptor beta chains follows, all from one sample in a study of cytomegalovirus exposure and HLA in healthy donors. Data came from immunoSEQ multiplex PCR; TCRdb stores just in-frame clones and leaves some out. Its listing shows fewer than 150,000 clones. Material: PBMCs. The receptors shown here come from a middle-aged man in good health and CMV-seronegative. Each CDR3 is given with its conserved first and last residue. Fields, in order: J gene, D gene, V gene, CDR3 protein, CDR3 DNA. The D gene is left open where the match is weak.

J: TRBJ2-4; D: TRBD1; V: TRBV7-9; CDR3: CASSLATGGMDIQYF; DNA: TGTGCCAGCAGCTTAGCGACAGGGGGAATGGACATTCAGTACTTC
J: TRBJ2-3; D: .; V: TRBV5-6; CDR3: CASSSSLDSFSTDTQYF; DNA: TGTGCCAGCAGCTCGAGCCTCGACAGTTTTAGCACAGATACGCAGTATTTT
J: TRBJ2-2; D: TRBD1; V: TRBV5-1; CDR3: CASSRWDSPTNTGELFF; DNA: TGCGCCAGCAGCCGTTGGGACAGCCCGACGAACACCGGGGAGCTGTTTTTT
J: TRBJ2-1; D: .; V: TRBV7-6; CDR3: CASSLARVNEQFF; DNA: TGTGCCAGCAGCTTGGCTCGGGTCAATGAGCAGTTCTTC
J: TRBJ2-2; D: TRBD2; V: TRBV7-2; CDR3: CASRTSGGVIGELFF; DNA: TGTGCCAGCAGGACTAGCGGGGGGGTTATCGGGGAGCTGTTTTTT
J: TRBJ2-7; D: TRBD2; V: TRBV7-8; CDR3: CASSTREGGTIYEQYF; DNA: TGTGCCAGCAGCACCCGGGAGGGGGGAACCATTTACGAGCAGTACTTC
J: TRBJ2-5; D: TRBD1; V: TRBV7-7; CDR3: CASSDREQETQYF; DNA: TGTGCCAGCAGCGACAGGGAGCAAGAGACCCAGTACTTC
J: TRBJ2-2; D: TRBD2; V: TRBV7-2; CDR3: CASSLQTGGNTGELFF; DNA: TGTGCCAGCAGCTTACAAACGGGGGGGAACACCGGGGAGCTGTTTTTT
J: TRBJ1-4; D: .; V: TRBV7-6; CDR3: CASSLIPRGKNEKLFF; DNA: TGTGCCAGCAGCTTAATCCCCAGGGGAAAAAATGAAAAACTGTTTTTT
J: TRBJ2-6; D: .; V: TRBV4-3; CDR3: CASSRDNSGANVLTF; DNA: TGCGCCAGCAGCAGGGACAACTCTGGGGCCAACGTCCTGACTTTC
J: TRBJ1-1; D: TRBD1; V: TRBV6-5; CDR3: CASSRGTASEAFF; DNA: TGTGCCAGCAGTCGGGGGACAGCCAGTGAAGCTTTCTTT
J: TRBJ1-5; D: TRBD1; V: TRBV6-5; CDR3: CASSADRGRQPQHF; DNA: TGTGCCAGCAGTGCCGACAGGGGGAGGCAGCCCCAGCATTTT
J: TRBJ1-4; D: TRBD1; V: TRBV25-1; CDR3: CASSEVPGQGRANEKLFF; DNA: TGTGCCAGCAGTGAAGTCCCGGGACAGGGGCGCGCTAATGAAAAACTGTTTTTT
J: TRBJ1-5; D: .; V: TRBV5-8; CDR3: CASSLAGIDNQPQHF; DNA: TGTGCCAGCAGCTTGGCAGGGATAGACAATCAGCCCCAGCATTTT
J: TRBJ1-2; D: .; V: TRBV9; CDR3: CASSVGGPYGYTF; DNA: TGTGCCAGCAGCGTGGGGGGTCCCTATGGCTACACCTTC
J: TRBJ2-2; D: .; V: TRBV6-1; CDR3: CASSEIRAPGELFF; DNA: TGTGCCAGCAGTGAAATCAGGGCACCCGGGGAGCTGTTTTTT
J: TRBJ2-1; D: .; V: TRBV11-3; CDR3: CASSLDPTRQKNYYNEQFF; DNA: TGTGCCAGCAGCTTAGATCCTACCCGACAGAAAAATTACTACAATGAGCAGTTCTTC
J: TRBJ1-5; D: .; V: TRBV28; CDR3: CASSFDLSNQPQHF; DNA: TGTGCCAGCAGTTTTGACTTGAGCAATCAGCCCCAGCATTTT
J: TRBJ1-2; D: TRBD1; V: TRBV28; CDR3: CASTPSTGGSYGYTF; DNA: TGTGCCAGCACCCCTTCGACAGGGGGCAGCTATGGCTACACCTTC
J: TRBJ2-7; D: TRBD2; V: TRBV18; CDR3: CASSPTLFVAGGSYEQYF; DNA: TGTGCCAGCTCACCAACACTGTTCGTAGCGGGGGGGTCCTACGAGCAGTACTTC
J: TRBJ2-3; D: .; V: TRBV5-1; CDR3: CASSLETARDTQYF; DNA: TGCGCCAGCAGCTTGGAAACAGCAAGAGATACGCAGTATTTT
J: TRBJ2-2; D: TRBD1; V: TRBV7-9; CDR3: CASSPGGGTNTGELFF; DNA: TGTGCCAGCAGCCCAGGGGGCGGAACGAACACCGGGGAGCTGTTTTTT
J: TRBJ2-7; D: .; V: TRBV10-3; CDR3: CAAQESSYEQYF; DNA: TGTGCCGCACAGGAATCCTCCTACGAGCAGTACTTC
J: TRBJ1-2; D: TRBD1; V: TRBV19; CDR3: CASPSLPGQGAKNYGYTF; DNA: TGTGCCAGTCCCAGCCTTCCGGGACAGGGGGCAAAAAACTATGGCTACACCTTC
J: TRBJ1-2; D: .; V: TRBV5-6; CDR3: CASSLGRPNGYTF; DNA: TGTGCCAGCAGCTTGGGCAGGCCAAATGGCTACACCTTC
J: TRBJ2-7; D: TRBD2; V: TRBV12-5; CDR3: CASGQTSGTGYLYEQYF; DNA: TGTGCTAGTGGCCAGACTAGCGGGACAGGCTATTTGTACGAGCAGTACTTC
J: TRBJ2-6; D: .; V: TRBV9; CDR3: CASSTDQGTGANVLTF; DNA: TGTGCCAGCAGCACAGACCAGGGGACCGGGGCCAACGTCCTGACTTTC
J: TRBJ2-7; D: TRBD1; V: TRBV28; CDR3: CASTVSQGAYEQYF; DNA: TGTGCCAGCACAGTTTCACAGGGGGCTTACGAGCAGTACTTC
J: TRBJ2-5; D: TRBD1; V: TRBV11-2; CDR3: CASSLDLGTVETQYF; DNA: TGTGCCAGCAGCTTAGATCTTGGGACAGTAGAGACCCAGTACTTC
J: TRBJ2-2; D: TRBD1; V: TRBV7-8; CDR3: CASSADRANTGELFF; DNA: TGTGCTAGCAGCGCAGACAGGGCGAACACCGGGGAGCTGTTTTTT
J: TRBJ1-4; D: .; V: TRBV19; CDR3: CASSIPGQTNNEKLFF; DNA: TGTGCCAGTAGTATCCCTGGACAGACCAATAATGAAAAACTGTTTTTT
J: TRBJ1-3; D: TRBD1; V: TRBV28; CDR3: CASSFQPGQGAVGFGNTIYF; DNA: TGTGCCAGCAGTTTTCAGCCGGGACAGGGGGCAGTGGGTTTCGGAAACACCATATATTTT
J: TRBJ1-2; D: TRBD1; V: TRBV7-9; CDR3: CASSRTGGYYGYTF; DNA: TGTGCCAGCTCCCGGACAGGGGGCTACTATGGCTACACCTTC
J: TRBJ2-2; D: TRBD1; V: TRBV10-3; CDR3: CAVRPGGAVGTGELFF; DNA: TGTGCCGTAAGACCAGGGGGCGCGGTGGGCACCGGGGAGCTGTTTTTT
J: TRBJ2-7; D: TRBD2; V: TRBV19; CDR3: CASSPLAGWQYF; DNA: TGTGCCAGTAGTCCACTAGCGGGGTGGCAGTACTTC
J: TRBJ1-1; D: .; V: TRBV6-1; CDR3: CASSEGFAFF; DNA: TGTGCCAGCAGTGAGGGCTTCGCTTTCTTT
J: TRBJ2-3; D: .; V: TRBV4-2; CDR3: CASSLRQVSDTDTQYF; DNA: TGTGCCAGCAGCCTACGACAGGTTTCCGACACAGATACGCAGTATTTT
J: TRBJ1-1; D: TRBD1; V: TRBV11-1; CDR3: CASSLEGAALAEAFF; DNA: TGTGCCAGCAGCTTGGAGGGGGCGGCTTTGGCTGAAGCTTTCTTT
J: TRBJ2-4; D: .; V: TRBV6-5; CDR3: CASRGAGSDIQYF; DNA: TGTGCCAGCAGGGGGGCCGGATCGGACATTCAGTACTTC
J: TRBJ2-2; D: TRBD1; V: TRBV18; CDR3: CASSLSDRGTGELFF; DNA: TGTGCCAGCTCACTATCGGACAGGGGCACCGGGGAGCTGTTTTTT
J: TRBJ2-2; D: TRBD2; V: TRBV7-8; CDR3: CASYPTSGPTGELFF; DNA: TGTGCCAGCTACCCGACTAGCGGACCCACCGGGGAGCTGTTTTTT
J: TRBJ2-7; D: .; V: TRBV9; CDR3: CASSVGSSAQKEYF; DNA: TGTGCCAGCAGCGTAGGGAGTTCTGCGCAGAAGGAGTACTTC
J: TRBJ2-5; D: .; V: TRBV6-1; CDR3: CASSAGRVQETQYF; DNA: TGTGCCAGCAGCGCCGGGAGAGTCCAAGAGACCCAGTACTTC
J: TRBJ2-1; D: TRBD2; V: TRBV9; CDR3: CASSPGVAGHYNEQFF; DNA: TGTGCCAGCAGCCCGGGGGTAGCGGGACACTACAATGAGCAGTTCTTC
J: TRBJ2-5; D: TRBD2; V: TRBV6-6; CDR3: CASSFSSGGGETQYF; DNA: TGTGCCAGCAGTTTTTCTAGCGGAGGAGGAGAGACCCAGTACTTC
J: TRBJ2-5; D: .; V: TRBV5-1; CDR3: CASSLANGGGEQYF; DNA: TGCGCCAGCAGCTTGGCCAACGGGGGTGGAGAGCAGTACTTC
J: TRBJ2-3; D: TRBD2; V: TRBV11-2; CDR3: CASSPGPGRGDTDTQYF; DNA: TGTGCCAGCAGCCCCGGTCCAGGCCGGGGGGACACAGATACGCAGTATTTT
J: TRBJ1-4; D: TRBD1; V: TRBV28; CDR3: CASIPSGGRNEKLFF; DNA: TGTGCCAGCATACCCTCAGGGGGCAGAAATGAAAAACTGTTTTTT
J: TRBJ1-3; D: TRBD1; V: TRBV18; CDR3: CASSPVQGGSGNTIYF; DNA: TGTGCCAGCTCACCGGTACAGGGGGGATCTGGAAACACCATATATTTT
J: TRBJ1-6; D: TRBD1; V: TRBV5-8; CDR3: CASSLSQGAGSPLHF; DNA: TGTGCCAGCAGCTTGAGCCAGGGGGCCGGTTCACCCCTCCACTTT
J: TRBJ2-2; D: .; V: TRBV6-5; CDR3: CASSYLGRPSTGELFF; DNA: TGTGCCAGCAGTTACTTGGGGCGGCCGAGCACCGGGGAGCTGTTTTTT
J: TRBJ2-2; D: TRBD2; V: TRBV29-1; CDR3: CSVELGRGGLGTGELFF; DNA: TGCAGCGTTGAATTGGGGCGGGGGGGCCTCGGCACCGGGGAGCTGTTTTTT
J: TRBJ2-5; D: TRBD2; V: TRBV28; CDR3: CASSPGLAGSETQYF; DNA: TGTGCCAGCAGTCCGGGACTAGCGGGGTCGGAGACCCAGTACTTC
J: TRBJ1-1; D: TRBD1; V: TRBV27; CDR3: CASSIPGQGIAFF; DNA: TGTGCCAGCAGTATCCCGGGACAGGGGATAGCTTTCTTT